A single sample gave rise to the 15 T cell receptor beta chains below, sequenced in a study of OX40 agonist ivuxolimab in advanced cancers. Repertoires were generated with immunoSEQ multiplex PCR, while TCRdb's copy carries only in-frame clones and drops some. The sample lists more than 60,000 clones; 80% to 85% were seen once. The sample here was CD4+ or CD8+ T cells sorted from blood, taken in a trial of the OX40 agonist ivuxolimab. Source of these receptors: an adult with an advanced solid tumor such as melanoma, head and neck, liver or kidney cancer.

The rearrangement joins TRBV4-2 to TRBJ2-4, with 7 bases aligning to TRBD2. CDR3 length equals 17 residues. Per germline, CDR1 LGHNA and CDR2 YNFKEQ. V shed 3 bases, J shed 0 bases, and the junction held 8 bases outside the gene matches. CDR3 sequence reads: CASSQDLADIAKNIQYF. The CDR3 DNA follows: TGTGCCAGCAGCCAGGATCTAGCGGATATAGCCAAAAACATTCAGTACTTC.

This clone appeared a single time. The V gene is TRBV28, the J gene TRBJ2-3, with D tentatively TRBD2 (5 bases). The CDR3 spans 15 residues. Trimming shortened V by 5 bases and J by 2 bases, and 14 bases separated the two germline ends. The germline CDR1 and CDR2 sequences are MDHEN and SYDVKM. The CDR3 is CASSPSRGITDTQYF. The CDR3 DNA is TGTGCCAGCAGTCCGAGCCGGGGAATCACAGATACGCAGTATTTT.

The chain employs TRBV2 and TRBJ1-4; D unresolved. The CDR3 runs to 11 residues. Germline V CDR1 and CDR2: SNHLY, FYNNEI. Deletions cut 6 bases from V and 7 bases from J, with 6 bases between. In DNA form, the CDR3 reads TGTGCCAGCAGGATCTTTGAAAAACTGTTTTTT. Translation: CASRIFEKLFF.

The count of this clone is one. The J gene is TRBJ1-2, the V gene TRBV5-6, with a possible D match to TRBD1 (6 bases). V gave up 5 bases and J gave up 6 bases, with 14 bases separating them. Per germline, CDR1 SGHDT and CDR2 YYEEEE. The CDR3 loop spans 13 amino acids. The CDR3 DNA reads TGTGCCAGCAGTGTCTGGGGGCCTAATGGCTACACCTTC. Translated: CASSVWGPNGYTF.

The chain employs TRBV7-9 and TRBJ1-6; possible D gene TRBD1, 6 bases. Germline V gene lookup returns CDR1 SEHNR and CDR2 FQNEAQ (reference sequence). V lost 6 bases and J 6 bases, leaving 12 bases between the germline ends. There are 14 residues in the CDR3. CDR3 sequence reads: CASRSGQPNSPLHF. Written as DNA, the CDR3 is TGTGCCAGCAGATCCGGACAGCCTAATTCACCCCTCCACTTT.

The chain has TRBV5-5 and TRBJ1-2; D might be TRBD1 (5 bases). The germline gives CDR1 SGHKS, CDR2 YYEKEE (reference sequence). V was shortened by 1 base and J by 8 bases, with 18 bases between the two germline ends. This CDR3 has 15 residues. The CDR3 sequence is CASSLSGGNPAGYTF. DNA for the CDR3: TGTGCCAGCAGCTTGAGTGGGGGGAACCCGGCGGGCTACACCTTC.

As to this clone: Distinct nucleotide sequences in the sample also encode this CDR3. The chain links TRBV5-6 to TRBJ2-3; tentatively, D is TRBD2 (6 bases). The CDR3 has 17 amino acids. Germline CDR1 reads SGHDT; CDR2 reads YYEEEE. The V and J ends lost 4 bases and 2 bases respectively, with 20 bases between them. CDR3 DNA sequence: TGTGCCAGCAGCGTGCAGTGGGACTTCCTTTCCACAGATACGCAGTATTTT. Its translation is CASSVQWDFLSTDTQYF.

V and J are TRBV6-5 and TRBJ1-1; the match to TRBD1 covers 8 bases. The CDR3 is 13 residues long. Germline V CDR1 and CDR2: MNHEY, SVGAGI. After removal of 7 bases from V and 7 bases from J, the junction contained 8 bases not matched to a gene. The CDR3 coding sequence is TGTGCCAGCACCTCAAACAGGGGGTTTGAAGCTTTCTTT. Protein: CASTSNRGFEAFF.

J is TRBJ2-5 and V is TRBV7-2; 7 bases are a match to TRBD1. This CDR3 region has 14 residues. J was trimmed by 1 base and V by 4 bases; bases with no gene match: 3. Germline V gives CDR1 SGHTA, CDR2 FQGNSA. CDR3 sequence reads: CASSSQGRQETQYF. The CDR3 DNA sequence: TGTGCCAGCAGCTCACAGGGGCGCCAAGAGACCCAGTACTTC.

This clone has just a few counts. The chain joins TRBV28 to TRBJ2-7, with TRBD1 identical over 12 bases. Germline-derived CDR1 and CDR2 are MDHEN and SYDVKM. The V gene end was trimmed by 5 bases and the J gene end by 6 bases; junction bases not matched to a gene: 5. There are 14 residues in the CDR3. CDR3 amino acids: CASSPGTGGAEQYF. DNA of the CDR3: TGTGCCAGCAGTCCCGGGACAGGGGGCGCCGAGCAGTACTTC. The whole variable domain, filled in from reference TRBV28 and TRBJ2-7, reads DVKVTQSSRYLVKRTGEKVFLECVQDMDHENMFWYRQDPGLGLRLIYFSYDVKMKEKGDIPEGYSVSREKKERFSLILESASTNQTSMYLCASSPGTGGAEQYFGPGTRLTVT.

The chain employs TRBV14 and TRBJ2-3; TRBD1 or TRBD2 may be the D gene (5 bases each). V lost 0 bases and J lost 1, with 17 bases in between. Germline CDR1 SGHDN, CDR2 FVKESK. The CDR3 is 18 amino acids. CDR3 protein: CASSQDLGTSLGTDTQYF. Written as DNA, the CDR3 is TGTGCCAGCAGCCAAGATCTGGGGACCTCTTTGGGCACAGATACGCAGTATTTT.

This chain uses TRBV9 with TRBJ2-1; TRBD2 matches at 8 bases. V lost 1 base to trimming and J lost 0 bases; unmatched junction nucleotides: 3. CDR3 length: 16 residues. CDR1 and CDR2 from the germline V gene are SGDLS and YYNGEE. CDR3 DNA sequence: TGTGCCAGCAGCGTAAGCGGGGGCCTCTCCTACAATGAGCAGTTCTTC. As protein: CASSVSGGLSYNEQFF.

Here the CDR3 DNA reads TGTGCCAGCAGCGTAGCTCCCACAGGGAACACCGGGGAGCTGTTTTTT. As protein: CASSVAPTGNTGELFF. This chain uses TRBV9 with TRBJ2-2; D perhaps matches TRBD1 (5 bases). This CDR3 has 16 residues. Germline loops: CDR1 SGDLS, CDR2 YYNGEE. V lost 0 bases to trimming and J lost 1 base, with 10 bases between them. Full variable domain (rest looked up from reference TRBV9 and TRBJ2-2): DSGVTQTPKHLITATGQRVTLRCSPRSGDLSVYWYQQSLDQGLQFLIQYYNGEERAKGNILERFSAQQFPDLHSELNLSSLELGDSALYFCASSVAPTGNTGELFFGEGSRLTVL.

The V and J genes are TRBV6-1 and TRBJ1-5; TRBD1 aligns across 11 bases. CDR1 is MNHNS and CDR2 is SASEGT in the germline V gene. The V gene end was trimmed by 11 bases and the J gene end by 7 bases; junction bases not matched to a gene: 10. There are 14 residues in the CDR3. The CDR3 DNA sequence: TGTGCCGGTCGCCGGGACAGGGGGTTCCAGCCCCAGCATTTT. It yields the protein CAGRRDRGFQPQHF.

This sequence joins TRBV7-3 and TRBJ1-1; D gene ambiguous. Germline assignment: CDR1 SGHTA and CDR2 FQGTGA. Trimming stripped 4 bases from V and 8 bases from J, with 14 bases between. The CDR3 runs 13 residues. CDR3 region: CASSSPIGREAFF. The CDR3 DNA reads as TGTGCCAGCAGCTCTCCTATTGGTCGGGAAGCTTTCTTT. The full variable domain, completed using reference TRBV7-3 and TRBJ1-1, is GAGVSQTPSNKVTEKGKYVELRCDPISGHTALYWYRQSLGQGPEFLIYFQGTGAADDSGLPNDRFFAVRPEGSVSTLKIQRTERGDSAVYLCASSSPIGREAFFGQGTRLTVV.